Each of the 13 T cell receptor beta chains below was sequenced from the same sample in a study of T cells in Graves' hyperthyroidism and ophthalmopathy. Regions amplified from RNA transcripts were the TCR beta CDR3 regions. RT-PCR in the first round (using the HTBI primer set) targeted the TCR CDR3. Using its own MiXCR run on the multiplex PCR reads, TCRdb lists one record per CDR3 protein. This table has hundreds of thousands of distinct CDR3 sequences, about 45% appearing once. Sequenced input: peripheral blood or thyroid tissue (not recorded which). Every receptor here comes from an adult man with Graves' disease, either hyperthyroidism or ophthalmopathy (not recorded which).

This clonotype was detected once. The limits of the CDR3 on the DNA are not certain, so only TCRdb's listed CDR3 is given. The J gene is TRBJ2-7, the V gene TRBV21-1; the table's TRBD1 call for D was not verified on the DNA. TRBV21-1 is a pseudogene segment. The CDR3 length is 15 residues, termini included. This chain's CDR3 is CASSSVGDGSYEQYF.

The chain links TRBV12-3 or TRBV12-4 to TRBJ2-2, with 10 bases identical to TRBD1. J lost 5 bases, V lost 6 bases, and 15 bases had no gene match. The CDR3 has 18 residues. CDR3 in amino acids: CASSTRTGTGVGTGELFF. The CDR3 DNA reads as TGTGCCAGCAGCACCCGCACCGGGACAGGGGTTGGGACCGGGGAGCTGTTTTTT.

The rearrangement joins TRBV20-1 to TRBJ1-5, with 7 bases matching TRBD1. This CDR3 region has 13 residues. With 2 bases clipped from V and 4 bases from J, the junction kept 2 bases outside the gene matches. Germline CDR1 and CDR2: DFQATT and SNEGSKA (reference sequence). The CDR3 DNA reads as TGCAGTGCTAGAAAGACAGGGAATCAGCCCCAGCATTTT. As protein: CSARKTGNQPQHF.

The CDR3 DNA follows: TGCAGTGCTAGAGACCAGACAGGAAGCTGGTTGTCACCCCTCCACTTT. Residues: CSARDQTGSWLSPLHF. V is TRBV20-1 and J is TRBJ1-6; possibly TRBD1 for D (6 bases). CDR3 size: 16 residues. In germline, CDR1 is DFQATT, CDR2 SNEGSKA (reference sequence). The V end was cut by 0 bases, the J end by 10 bases, with 19 bases between.

The chain recombines TRBV19 with TRBJ1-5, with TRBD1 as a possible D gene (5 bases). Germline CDR1 is LNHDA and CDR2 is SQIVND (reference sequence). V dropped 9 bases and J dropped 4 bases, with 19 bases sitting between them. CDR3 length: 15 amino acids. CDR3 DNA: TGTGCCAGCAGCTTGGTCCGGGGGTGGAATCAGCCCCAGCATTTT. Amino acids: CASSLVRGWNQPQHF.

At least ten counts were recorded for this clonotype. J is TRBJ1-2 and V is TRBV7-2, with D maybe TRBD1 (6 bases). The CDR3 has 15 amino acids. V was pared by 4 bases and J by 5 bases, with 17 bases between. Per germline, CDR1 SGHTA and CDR2 FQGNSA. The CDR3 DNA reads TGTGCCAGCAGCTACCTCCACAGGGTGGAGTATGGCTACACCTTC. Its protein product is CASSYLHRVEYGYTF.

Concerning this clonotype: A much larger clone differs from this one at a single base, so this may be a read error. The chain is built from TRBV10-3 and TRBJ2-5, with 14 positions matching TRBD2. J was trimmed by 7 bases and V by 6 bases; bases with no gene match: 13. Germline V gene lookup returns CDR1 ENHRY and CDR2 SYGVKD. This CDR3 is built from 17 residues. For the CDR3, the DNA is TGTGCCATCAGCCGACTAGCGGGGGGGCTAGCGATTGGGACCCAGTACTTC. It is translated as CAISRLAGGLAIGTQYF.

This rearrangement joins TRBV20-1 to TRBJ1-4; D unclear. Trimming took 2 bases from V and 15 from J, leaving 19 bases between them. The CDR3 consists of 13 residues. CDR1 DFQATT and CDR2 SNEGSKA come from the germline V gene (reference sequence). CDR3 bases: TGCAGTGCTAGAAGGAGGAGCGGCGGGGAGGTGTTTTTT. This translates into CSARRRSGGEVFF.

Ten or more counts support this clonotype. V usage is TRBV20-1 and J usage is TRBJ1-5; 8 nucleotides agree with TRBD1. V lost 3 bases to trimming and J lost 7 bases; unmatched junction nucleotides: 8. The CDR3 has 14 amino acids. Per the germline V gene, CDR1 is DFQATT and CDR2 is SNEGSKA (reference sequence). Here the CDR3 DNA reads TGCAGTGCTAGCGGGCAGGGGGCTGGCCAGCCCCAGCATTTT. Translating gives CSASGQGAGQPQHF.

In its sample, this clonotype was seen a few times. The chain carries TRBV9 and TRBJ2-7; 10 nucleotides agree with TRBD2. V shed 3 bases, J shed 4 bases, and the junction held 7 bases outside the gene matches. Germline V gene sequence: CDR1 SGDLS, CDR2 YYNGEE. This CDR3 spans 15 amino acids. The CDR3 region has the DNA TGTGCCAGCAGCGCCCATCTAGCGGGGGTGTACGAGCAGTACTTC. The encoded protein is CASSAHLAGVYEQYF.

V is TRBV20-1 and J is TRBJ2-7; TRBD2 aligns across 7 bases. Germline CDR1 reads DFQATT; CDR2 reads SNEGSKA (reference sequence). The CDR3 sequence is 13 residues long. Trimming removed 6 bases from V and 1 base from J; junction bases left unmatched: 6. CDR3 DNA: TGCAGTGCAGCTAGCGGTACGTCCTACGAGCAGTACTTC. Encoded protein: CSAASGTSYEQYF.

This chain joins TRBV29-1 and TRBJ2-7, with TRBD1 as a possible D gene (7 bases). Trimming took 7 bases from V and 4 from J, leaving 20 bases between them. The CDR3 loop spans 14 amino acids. The germline V gene encodes CDR1 SQVTM and CDR2 ANQGSEA. The CDR3 reads CSALRQGGPYEQYF. CDR3 sequence (DNA): TGCAGCGCTCTAAGACAGGGAGGCCCTTACGAGCAGTACTTC.

CDR3 region: CASSLRGGAYEQYF. As DNA, the CDR3 is TGTGCCAGCAGCTTACGTGGGGGTGCATACGAGCAGTACTTC. The chain has TRBV7-9 and TRBJ2-7; perhaps D is TRBD1 or TRBD2 (5 bases each). Trimming left V 2 bases short and J 4 bases short, with 12 bases between. The CDR3 is 14 amino acids. Germline assignment: CDR1 SEHNR and CDR2 FQNEAQ (reference sequence).